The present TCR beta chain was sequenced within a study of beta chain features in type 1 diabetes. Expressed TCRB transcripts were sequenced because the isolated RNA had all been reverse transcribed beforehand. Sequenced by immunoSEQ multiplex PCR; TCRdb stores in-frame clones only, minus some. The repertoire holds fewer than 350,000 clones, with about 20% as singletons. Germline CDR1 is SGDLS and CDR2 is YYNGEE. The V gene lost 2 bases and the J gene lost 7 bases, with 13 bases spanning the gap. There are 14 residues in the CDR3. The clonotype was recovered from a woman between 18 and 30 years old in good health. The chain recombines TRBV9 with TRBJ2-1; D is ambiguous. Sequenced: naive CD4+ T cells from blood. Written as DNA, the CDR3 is TGTGCCAGCAGCGTTTGGCTAGGCGGTAATGAGCAGTTCTTC. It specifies CASSVWLGGNEQFF.